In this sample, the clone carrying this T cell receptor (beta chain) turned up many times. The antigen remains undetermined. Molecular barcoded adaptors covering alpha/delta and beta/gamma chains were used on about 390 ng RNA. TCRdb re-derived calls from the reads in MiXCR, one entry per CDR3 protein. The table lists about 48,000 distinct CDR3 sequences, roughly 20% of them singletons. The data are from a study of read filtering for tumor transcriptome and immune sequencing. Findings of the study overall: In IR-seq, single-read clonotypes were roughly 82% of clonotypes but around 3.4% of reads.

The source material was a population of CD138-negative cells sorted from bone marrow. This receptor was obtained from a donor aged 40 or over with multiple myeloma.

CDR3 sequence: CASSLGRGEKLFF. The CDR3 DNA is TGCGCCAGCAGCCTGGGCCGTGGAGAAAAACTGTTTTTT. The chain joins TRBV4-1 to TRBJ1-4, with D uncertain. This CDR3 region has 13 residues. Trimming took off 4 bases at V and 8 bases at J, with 11 bases between the two ends. CDR1 is MGHRA and CDR2 is YSYEKL in the germline V gene.